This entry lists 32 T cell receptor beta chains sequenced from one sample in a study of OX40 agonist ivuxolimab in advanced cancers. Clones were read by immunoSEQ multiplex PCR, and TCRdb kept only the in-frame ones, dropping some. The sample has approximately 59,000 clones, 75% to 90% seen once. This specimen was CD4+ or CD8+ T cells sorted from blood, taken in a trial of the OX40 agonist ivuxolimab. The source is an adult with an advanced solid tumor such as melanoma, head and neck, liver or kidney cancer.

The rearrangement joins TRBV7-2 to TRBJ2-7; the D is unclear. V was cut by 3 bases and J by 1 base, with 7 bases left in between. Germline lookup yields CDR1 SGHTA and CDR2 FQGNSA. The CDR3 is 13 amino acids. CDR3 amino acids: CASSFRTSYEQYF. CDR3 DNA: TGTGCCAGCAGCTTCAGAACTTCCTACGAGCAGTACTTC.

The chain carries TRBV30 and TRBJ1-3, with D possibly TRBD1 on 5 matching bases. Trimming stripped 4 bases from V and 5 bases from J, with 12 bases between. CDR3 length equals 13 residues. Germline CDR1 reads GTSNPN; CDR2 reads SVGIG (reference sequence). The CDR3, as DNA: TGTGCCTGGACCTCGGGACGGAGAAACACCATATATTTT. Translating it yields CAWTSGRRNTIYF.

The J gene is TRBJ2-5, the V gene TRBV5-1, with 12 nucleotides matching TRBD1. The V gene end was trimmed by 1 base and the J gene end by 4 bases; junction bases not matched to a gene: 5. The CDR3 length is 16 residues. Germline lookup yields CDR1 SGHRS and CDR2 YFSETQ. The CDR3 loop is CASSLSGTGGSETQYF. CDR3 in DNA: TGCGCCAGCAGCTTGTCCGGGACAGGGGGCTCAGAGACCCAGTACTTC. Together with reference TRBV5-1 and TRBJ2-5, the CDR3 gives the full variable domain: KAGVTQTPRYLIKTRGQQVTLSCSPISGHRSVSWYQQTPGQGLQFLFEYFSETQRNKGNFPGRFSGRQFSNSRSEMNVSTLELGDSALYLCASSLSGTGGSETQYFGPGTRLLVL.

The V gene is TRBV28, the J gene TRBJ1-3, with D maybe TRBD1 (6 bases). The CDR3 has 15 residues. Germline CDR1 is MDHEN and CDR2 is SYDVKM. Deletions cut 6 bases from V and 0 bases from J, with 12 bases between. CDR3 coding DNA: TGTGCCAGCAGCCCACAGGGCCTCTCTGGAAACACCATATATTTT. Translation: CASSPQGLSGNTIYF.

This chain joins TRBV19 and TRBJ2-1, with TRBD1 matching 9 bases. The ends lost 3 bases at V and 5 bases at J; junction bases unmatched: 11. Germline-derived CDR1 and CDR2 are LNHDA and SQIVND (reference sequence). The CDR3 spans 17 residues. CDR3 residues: CASSILAGTGLNNEQFF. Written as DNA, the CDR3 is TGTGCCAGTAGTATCTTGGCCGGGACAGGGTTAAACAATGAGCAGTTCTTC.

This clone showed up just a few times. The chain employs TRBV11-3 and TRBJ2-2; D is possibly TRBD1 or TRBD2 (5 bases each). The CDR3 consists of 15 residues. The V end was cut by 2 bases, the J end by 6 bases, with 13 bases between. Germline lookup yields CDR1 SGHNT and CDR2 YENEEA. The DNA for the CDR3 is TGTGCCAGCAGCTTACGGGACCTATCCCCCGGGGAGCTGTTTTTT. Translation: CASSLRDLSPGELFF.

In DNA form, the CDR3 reads TGTGCCAGCAGCTGGTATGGAAGCGGGAGGGGGGAGCAGTACTTC. Amino acid sequence: CASSWYGSGRGEQYF. V usage is TRBV14 and J usage is TRBJ2-7, with 10 bases that match TRBD2. This CDR3 contains 15 residues. The V segment lost 5 bases and the J segment 7 bases; nucleotides outside the gene matches: 11. The V gene's germline CDR1 is SGHDN and CDR2 FVKESK. Looking up the rest from reference TRBV14 and TRBJ2-7 gives the full variable domain: EAGVTQFPSHSVIEKGQTVTLRCDPISGHDNLYWYRRVMGKEIKFLLHFVKESKQDESGMPNNRFLAERTGGTYSTLKVQPAELEDSGVYFCASSWYGSGRGEQYFGPGTRLTVT.

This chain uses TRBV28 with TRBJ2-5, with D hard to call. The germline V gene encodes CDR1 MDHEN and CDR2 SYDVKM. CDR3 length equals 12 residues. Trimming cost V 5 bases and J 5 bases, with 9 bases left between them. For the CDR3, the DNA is TGTGCCAGCAGTCTCCAAGGGGAGACCCAGTACTTC. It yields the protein CASSLQGETQYF.

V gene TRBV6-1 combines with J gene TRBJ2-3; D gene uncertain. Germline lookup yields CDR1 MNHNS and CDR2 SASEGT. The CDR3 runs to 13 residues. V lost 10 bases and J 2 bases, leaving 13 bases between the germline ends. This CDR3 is CATLPGNTDTQYF. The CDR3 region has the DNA TGTGCCACCCTTCCAGGAAACACAGATACGCAGTATTTT.

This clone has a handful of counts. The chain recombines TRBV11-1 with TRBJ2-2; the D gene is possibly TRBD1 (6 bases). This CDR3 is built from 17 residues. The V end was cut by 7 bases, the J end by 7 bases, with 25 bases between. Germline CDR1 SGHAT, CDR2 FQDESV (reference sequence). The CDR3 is CASTSYRVERGSGELFF. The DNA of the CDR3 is TGTGCCAGCACCTCTTACAGGGTGGAGAGGGGGAGCGGGGAGCTGTTTTTT. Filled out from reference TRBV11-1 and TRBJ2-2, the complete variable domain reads EAEVAQSPRYKITEKSQAVAFWCDPISGHATLYWYRQILGQGPELLVQFQDESVVDDSQLPKDRFSAERLKGVDSTLKIQPAELGDSAMYLCASTSYRVERGSGELFFGEGSRLTVL.

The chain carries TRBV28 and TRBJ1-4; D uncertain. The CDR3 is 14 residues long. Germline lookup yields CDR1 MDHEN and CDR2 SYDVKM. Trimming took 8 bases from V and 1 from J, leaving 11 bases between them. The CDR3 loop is CASAVSGTNEKLFF. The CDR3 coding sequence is TGTGCCAGCGCCGTATCCGGAACTAATGAAAAACTGTTTTTT.

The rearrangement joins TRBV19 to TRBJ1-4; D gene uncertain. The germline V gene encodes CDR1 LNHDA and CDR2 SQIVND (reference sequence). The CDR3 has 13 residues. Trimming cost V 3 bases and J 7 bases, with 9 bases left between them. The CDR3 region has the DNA TGTGCCAGTAGTATCTCACGGACTGAAAAACTGTTTTTT. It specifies CASSISRTEKLFF.

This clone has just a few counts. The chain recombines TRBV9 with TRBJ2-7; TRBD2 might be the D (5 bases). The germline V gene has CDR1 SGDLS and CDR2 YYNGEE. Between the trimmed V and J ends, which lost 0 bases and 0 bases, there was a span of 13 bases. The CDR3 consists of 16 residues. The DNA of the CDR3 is TGTGCCAGCAGCGTAGCTTTCCAAGCGGCCTCCTACGAGCAGTACTTC. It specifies CASSVAFQAASYEQYF.

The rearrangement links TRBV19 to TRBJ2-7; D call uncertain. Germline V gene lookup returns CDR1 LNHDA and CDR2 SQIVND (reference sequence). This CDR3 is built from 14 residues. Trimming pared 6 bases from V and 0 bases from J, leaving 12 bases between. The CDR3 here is CASRVGQNSYEQYF. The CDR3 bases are TGTGCCAGTAGGGTTGGGCAGAACTCCTACGAGCAGTACTTC. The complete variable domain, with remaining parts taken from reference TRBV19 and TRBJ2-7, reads DGGITQSPKYLFRKEGQNVTLSCEQNLNHDAMYWYRQDPGQGLRLIYYSQIVNDFQKGDIAEGYSVSREKKESFPLTVTSAQKNPTAFYLCASRVGQNSYEQYFGPGTRLTVT.

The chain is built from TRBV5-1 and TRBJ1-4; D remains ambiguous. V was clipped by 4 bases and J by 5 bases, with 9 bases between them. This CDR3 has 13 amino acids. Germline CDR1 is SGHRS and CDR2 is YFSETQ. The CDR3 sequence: CASSLLRNEKLFF. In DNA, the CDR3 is TGCGCCAGCAGCCTCCTCCGAAATGAAAAACTGTTTTTT.

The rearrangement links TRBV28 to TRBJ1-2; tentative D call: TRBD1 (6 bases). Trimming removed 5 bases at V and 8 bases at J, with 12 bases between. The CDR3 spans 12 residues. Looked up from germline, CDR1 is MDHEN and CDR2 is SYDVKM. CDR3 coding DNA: TGTGCCAGCAGTATCAACAGGGCGGGCTACACCTTC. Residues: CASSINRAGYTF.

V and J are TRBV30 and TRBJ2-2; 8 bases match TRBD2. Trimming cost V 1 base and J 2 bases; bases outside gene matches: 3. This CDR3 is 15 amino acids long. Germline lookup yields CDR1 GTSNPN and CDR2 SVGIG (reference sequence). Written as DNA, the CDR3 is TGTGCCTGGAGTGGACTAGCGACTAACACCGGGGAGCTGTTTTTT. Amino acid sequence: CAWSGLATNTGELFF. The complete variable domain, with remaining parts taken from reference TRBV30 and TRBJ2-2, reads SQTIHQWPATLVQPVGSPLSLECTVEGTSNPNLYWYRQAAGRGLQLLFYSVGIGQISSEVPQNLSASRPQDRQFILSSKKLLLSDSGFYLCAWSGLATNTGELFFGEGSRLTVL.

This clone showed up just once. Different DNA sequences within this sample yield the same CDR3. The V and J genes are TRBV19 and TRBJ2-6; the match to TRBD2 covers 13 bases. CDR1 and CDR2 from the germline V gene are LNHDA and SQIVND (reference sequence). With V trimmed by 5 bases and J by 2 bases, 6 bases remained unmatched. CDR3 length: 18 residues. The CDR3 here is CASSAPGLAGTGANVLTF. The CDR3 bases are TGTGCCAGTAGTGCGCCGGGACTAGCGGGAACTGGGGCCAACGTCCTGACTTTC.

CDR3 sequence reads: CASSTGFVAEAFF. In DNA form, the CDR3 reads TGCGCCAGCAGCACCGGTTTCGTCGCTGAAGCTTTCTTT. The J gene is TRBJ1-1, the V gene TRBV5-1; no reliable D call. The CDR3 is made up of 13 amino acids. From germline, CDR1 is SGHRS and CDR2 YFSETQ. Trimming removed 4 bases from V and 6 bases from J, with 13 bases in between.

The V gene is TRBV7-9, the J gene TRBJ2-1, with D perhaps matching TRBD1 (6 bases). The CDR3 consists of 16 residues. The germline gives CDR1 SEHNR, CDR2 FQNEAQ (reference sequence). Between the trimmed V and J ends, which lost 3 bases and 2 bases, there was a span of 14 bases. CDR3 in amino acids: CASSLSDRYPYNEQFF. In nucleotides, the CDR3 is TGTGCCAGCAGCTTGTCAGACAGGTATCCCTACAATGAGCAGTTCTTC.

CDR3 nucleotides: TGCGCCAGCAGCTTGGCAGAGACTAGTAGCCCTTTTATTTACAATGAGCAGTTCTTC. Translation: CASSLAETSSPFIYNEQFF. The rearrangement links TRBV5-1 to TRBJ2-1; maybe TRBD2 (6 bases). The length of the CDR3 is 19 residues. Trimming cost V 0 bases and J 4 bases, with 23 bases left between them. Germline V CDR1 and CDR2: SGHRS, YFSETQ.

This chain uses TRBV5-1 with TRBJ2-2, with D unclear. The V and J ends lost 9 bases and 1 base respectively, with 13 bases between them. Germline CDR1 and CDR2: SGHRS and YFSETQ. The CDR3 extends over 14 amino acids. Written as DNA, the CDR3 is TGCGCCACCGCACAAGGGTTGAACACCGGGGAGCTGTTTTTT. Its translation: CATAQGLNTGELFF.

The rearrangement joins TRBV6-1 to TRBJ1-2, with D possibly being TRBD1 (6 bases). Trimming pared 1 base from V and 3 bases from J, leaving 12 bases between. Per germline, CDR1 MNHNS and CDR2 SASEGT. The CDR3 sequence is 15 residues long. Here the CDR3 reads CASSEVWTADYGYTF. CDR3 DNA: TGTGCCAGCAGTGAAGTTTGGACAGCGGACTATGGCTACACCTTC.

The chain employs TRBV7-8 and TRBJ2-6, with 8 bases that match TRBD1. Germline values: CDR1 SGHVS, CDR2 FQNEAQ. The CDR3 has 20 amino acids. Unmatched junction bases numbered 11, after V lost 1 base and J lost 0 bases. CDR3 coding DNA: TGTGCCAGCAGCTTAGGTCAGGGGGCTAGCTCTCGCTCTGGGGCCAACGTCCTGACTTTC. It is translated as CASSLGQGASSRSGANVLTF.

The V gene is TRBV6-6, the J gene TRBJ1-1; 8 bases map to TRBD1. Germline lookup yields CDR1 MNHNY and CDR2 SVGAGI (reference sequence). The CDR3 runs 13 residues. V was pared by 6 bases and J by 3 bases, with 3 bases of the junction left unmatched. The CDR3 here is CASRVQGDTEAFF. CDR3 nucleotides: TGTGCCAGCAGAGTACAGGGGGACACTGAAGCTTTCTTT.

CDR3 nucleotides: TGTGCCAGCAGTTCATCAGCGGGAGTTCAGTACTACGAGCAGTACTTC. This encodes CASSSSAGVQYYEQYF. The chain is built from TRBV28 and TRBJ2-7; TRBD2 matches 8 bases. J was trimmed by 3 bases and V by 4 bases; bases with no gene match: 11. In germline, CDR1 is MDHEN, CDR2 SYDVKM. CDR3 length: 16 residues.

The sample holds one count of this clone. CDR3 protein: CASSLWTGGTGELFF. The CDR3, as DNA: TGTGCCAGCAGTTTATGGACAGGGGGGACCGGGGAGCTGTTTTTT. The chain carries TRBV28 and TRBJ2-2; TRBD1 agrees at 9 bases. This CDR3 is 15 amino acids long. Germline values: CDR1 MDHEN, CDR2 SYDVKM. The V segment lost 0 bases and the J segment 5 bases; nucleotides outside the gene matches: 1.

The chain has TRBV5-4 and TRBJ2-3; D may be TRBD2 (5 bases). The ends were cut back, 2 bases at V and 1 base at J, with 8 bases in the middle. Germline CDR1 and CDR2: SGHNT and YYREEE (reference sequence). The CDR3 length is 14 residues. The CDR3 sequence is CASSLYGGTDTQYF. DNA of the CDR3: TGTGCCAGCAGCTTATACGGGGGCACAGATACGCAGTATTTT.

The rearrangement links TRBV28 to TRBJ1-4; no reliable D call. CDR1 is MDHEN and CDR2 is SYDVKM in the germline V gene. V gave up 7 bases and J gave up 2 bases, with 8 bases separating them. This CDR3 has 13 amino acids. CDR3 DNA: TGTGCCAGCAACTGGGCGACTAATGAAAAACTGTTTTTT. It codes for CASNWATNEKLFF.

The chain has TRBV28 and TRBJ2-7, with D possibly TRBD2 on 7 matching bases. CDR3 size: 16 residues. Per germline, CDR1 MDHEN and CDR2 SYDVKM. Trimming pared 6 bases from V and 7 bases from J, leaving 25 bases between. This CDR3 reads CASSPTSGGDMREQYF. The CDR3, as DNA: TGTGCCAGCAGCCCCACCTCGGGGGGCGATATGCGGGAGCAGTACTTC. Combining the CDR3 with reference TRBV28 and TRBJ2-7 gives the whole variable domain DVKVTQSSRYLVKRTGEKVFLECVQDMDHENMFWYRQDPGLGLRLIYFSYDVKMKEKGDIPEGYSVSREKKERFSLILESASTNQTSMYLCASSPTSGGDMREQYFGPGTRLTVT.

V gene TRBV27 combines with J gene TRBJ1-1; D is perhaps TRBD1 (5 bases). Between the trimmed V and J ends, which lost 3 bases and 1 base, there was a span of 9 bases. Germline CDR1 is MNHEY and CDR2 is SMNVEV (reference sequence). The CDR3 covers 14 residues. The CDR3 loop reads CASSFQGGNTEAFF. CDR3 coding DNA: TGTGCCAGCAGTTTCCAGGGAGGGAACACTGAAGCTTTCTTT.

The CDR3 sequence is CATSRDKWGQLHTEAFF. The CDR3 nucleotides read TGTGCCACCAGCAGAGACAAATGGGGACAACTGCACACTGAAGCTTTCTTT. The gene calls are TRBV15 and TRBJ1-1; perhaps TRBD1 as D (6 bases). The germline V gene has CDR1 LNHNV and CDR2 YYDKDF (reference sequence). Trimming cost V 0 bases and J 3 bases, with 17 bases left between them. The CDR3 has 17 residues.